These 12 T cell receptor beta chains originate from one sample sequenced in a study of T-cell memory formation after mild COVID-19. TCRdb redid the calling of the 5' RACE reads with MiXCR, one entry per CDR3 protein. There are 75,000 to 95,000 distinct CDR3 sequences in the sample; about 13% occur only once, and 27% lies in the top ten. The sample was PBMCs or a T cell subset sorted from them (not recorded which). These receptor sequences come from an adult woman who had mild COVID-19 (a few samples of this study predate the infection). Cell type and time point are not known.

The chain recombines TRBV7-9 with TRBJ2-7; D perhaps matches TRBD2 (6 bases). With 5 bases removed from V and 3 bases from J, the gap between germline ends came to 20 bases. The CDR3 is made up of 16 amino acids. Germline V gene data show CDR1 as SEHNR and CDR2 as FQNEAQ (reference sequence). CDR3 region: CASSPLSGTDYYEQYF. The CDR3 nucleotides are TGTGCCAGCAGCCCCTTATCCGGGACGGACTACTACGAGCAGTACTTC.

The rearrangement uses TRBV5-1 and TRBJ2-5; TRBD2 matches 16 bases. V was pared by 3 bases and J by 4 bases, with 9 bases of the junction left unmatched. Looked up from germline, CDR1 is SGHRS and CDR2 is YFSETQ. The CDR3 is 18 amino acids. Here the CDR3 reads CASSSGTSGGAEGETQYF. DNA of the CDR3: TGCGCCAGCAGCTCCGGGACTAGCGGGGGGGCCGAAGGAGAGACCCAGTACTTC.

DNA for the CDR3: TGTGCCAGTAGTGCTTCGACATTTGACTACGAGCAGTACTTC. It codes for CASSASTFDYEQYF. The chain uses TRBV19 and TRBJ2-7; no reliable D call. V was trimmed by 5 bases and J by 3 bases, leaving 14 bases between them. From germline, CDR1 is LNHDA and CDR2 SQIVND (reference sequence). The CDR3 is made up of 14 amino acids.

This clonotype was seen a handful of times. The CDR3 region has the DNA TGTGCCAGCAGCGTCGGCGGGGGCCCTGCCTACGAGCAGTACTTC. It translates to CASSVGGGPAYEQYF. The V and J genes are TRBV9 and TRBJ2-7, with D perhaps TRBD2 (7 bases). V dropped 2 bases and J dropped 2 bases, with 14 bases sitting between them. CDR1 and CDR2 from the germline V gene are SGDLS and YYNGEE. CDR3 length: 15 residues.

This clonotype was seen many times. CDR3: CASSPEGGADTQYF. The CDR3 bases are TGCGCCAGCAGCCCCGAGGGGGGAGCAGATACGCAGTATTTT. V usage is TRBV5-1 and J usage is TRBJ2-3, with D tentatively TRBD1 or TRBD2 (6 bases each). The V gene lost 4 bases and the J gene lost 4 bases, with 13 bases spanning the gap. Germline values: CDR1 SGHRS, CDR2 YFSETQ. The CDR3 runs to 14 residues. The whole variable domain, filled in from reference TRBV5-1 and TRBJ2-3, reads KAGVTQTPRYLIKTRGQQVTLSCSPISGHRSVSWYQQTPGQGLQFLFEYFSETQRNKGNFPGRFSGRQFSNSRSEMNVSTLELGDSALYLCASSPEGGADTQYFGPGTRLTVL.

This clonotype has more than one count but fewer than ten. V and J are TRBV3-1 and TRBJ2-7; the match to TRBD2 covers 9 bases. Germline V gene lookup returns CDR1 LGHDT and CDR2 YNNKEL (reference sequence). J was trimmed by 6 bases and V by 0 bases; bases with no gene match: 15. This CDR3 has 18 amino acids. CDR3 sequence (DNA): TGTGCCAGCAGCCAAGATATCGTTAGCGGGAGTCGGGGTTCCGAGCAGTACTTC. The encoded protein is CASSQDIVSGSRGSEQYF.

CDR3 bases: TGTGCCAGCAGTTTAGGGACCTCAGGGGACACTGAAGCTTTCTTT. Its translation is CASSLGTSGDTEAFF. This chain connects TRBV27 to TRBJ1-1, with D possibly TRBD1 on 6 matching bases. The CDR3 contains 15 residues. CDR1 is MNHEY and CDR2 is SMNVEV in the germline V gene (reference sequence). The V end lost 2 bases, the J end lost 3 bases, and 13 bases lay between the germline ends.

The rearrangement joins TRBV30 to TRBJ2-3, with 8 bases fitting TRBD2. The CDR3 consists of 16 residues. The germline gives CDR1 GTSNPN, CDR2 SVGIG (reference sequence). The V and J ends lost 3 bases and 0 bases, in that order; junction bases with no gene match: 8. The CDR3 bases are TGTGCCTGGAGGGCGGGAGGAAGCGGGAGCACAGATACGCAGTATTTT. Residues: CAWRAGGSGSTDTQYF.

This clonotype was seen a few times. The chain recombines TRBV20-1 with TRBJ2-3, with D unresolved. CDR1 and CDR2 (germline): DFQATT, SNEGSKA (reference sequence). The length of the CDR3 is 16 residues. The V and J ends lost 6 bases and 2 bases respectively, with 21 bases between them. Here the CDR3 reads CSANSGSSVFTDTQYF. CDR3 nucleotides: TGCAGTGCCAATTCCGGAAGCTCGGTGTTCACAGATACGCAGTATTTT.

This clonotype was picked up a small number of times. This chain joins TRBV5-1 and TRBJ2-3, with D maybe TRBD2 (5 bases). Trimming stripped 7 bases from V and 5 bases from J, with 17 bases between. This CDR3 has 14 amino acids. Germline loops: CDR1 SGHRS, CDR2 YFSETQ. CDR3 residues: CASGLDPGGDTQYF. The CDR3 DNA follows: TGCGCCAGCGGCCTAGACCCAGGAGGAGATACGCAGTATTTT.

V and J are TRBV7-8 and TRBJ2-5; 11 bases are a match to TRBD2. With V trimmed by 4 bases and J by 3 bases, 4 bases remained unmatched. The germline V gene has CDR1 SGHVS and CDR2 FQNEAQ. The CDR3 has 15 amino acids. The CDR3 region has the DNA TGTGCCAGCAGCTCCCTTAGCGGGGGGGAAGAGACCCAGTACTTC. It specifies CASSSLSGGEETQYF.

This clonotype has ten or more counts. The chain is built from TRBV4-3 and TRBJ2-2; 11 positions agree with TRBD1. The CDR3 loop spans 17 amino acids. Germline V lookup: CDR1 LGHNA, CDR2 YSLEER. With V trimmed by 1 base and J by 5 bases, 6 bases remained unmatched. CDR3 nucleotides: TGCGCCAGCAGCCAAGGTGCCGGGACAGGGGGGACCGGGGAGCTGTTTTTT. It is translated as CASSQGAGTGGTGELFF.